This is a list of T cell receptor beta chains from one sample in a study of chemoradiotherapy in HPV16-positive cancers. The method was immunoSEQ multiplex PCR; TCRdb's version includes in-frame clones alone and lacks a portion of them. The sample has about 21,000 clones; about 87% are singletons. Source: blood, taken from a patient who underwent chemoradiotherapy. Source of these receptors: a human donor with HPV-associated anogenital cancer. CDR3s include the opening cysteine and the closing phenylalanine or tryptophan.

j_call | v_call | cdr3_aa
TRBJ1-5 | TRBV5-1 | CASSLEGIGPQHF
TRBJ2-7 | TRBV5-1 | CASRKDGPYEQYF
TRBJ1-5 | TRBV19 | CASRTGTGDQPQHF
TRBJ1-6 | TRBV18 | CASSLQDSINNSPLHF
TRBJ2-7 | TRBV9 | CASSPLAGGLGEQYF
TRBJ2-1 | TRBV7-8 | CASSLNDGGGGYNEQFF
TRBJ2-7 | TRBV5-1 | CASSLGGGGTYEQYF
TRBJ1-5 | TRBV28 | CASSIFLGVRNQPQHF
TRBJ2-7 | TRBV18 | CASSPAPGLLSYEQYF
TRBJ2-2 | TRBV5-5 | CASSSGGANTGELFF
TRBJ2-3 | TRBV5-1 | CASSLEGRGPSTDTQYF
TRBJ1-2 | TRBV9 | CASSVGGQGANYGYTF
TRBJ2-7 | TRBV7-9 | CASSPSGSSYEQYF
TRBJ2-1 | TRBV18 | CASEPLAGVSNEQFF
TRBJ2-7 | TRBV4-3 | CASSQARDRVYEQYF
TRBJ2-5 | TRBV5-1 | CASSLWATQETQYF
TRBJ1-4 | TRBV30 | CAWSTSADDKIPYRLFGLFF
TRBJ2-5 | TRBV4-3 | CASSQSGQRQETQYF
TRBJ2-7 | TRBV14 | CASSSSRGSGMEEQYF
TRBJ2-6 | TRBV4-1 | CASSQELQTSGANVLTF
TRBJ2-2 | TRBV7-2 | CATEPPGLAGAELFF
TRBJ1-4 | TRBV7-2 | CASSPNWGEKLFF